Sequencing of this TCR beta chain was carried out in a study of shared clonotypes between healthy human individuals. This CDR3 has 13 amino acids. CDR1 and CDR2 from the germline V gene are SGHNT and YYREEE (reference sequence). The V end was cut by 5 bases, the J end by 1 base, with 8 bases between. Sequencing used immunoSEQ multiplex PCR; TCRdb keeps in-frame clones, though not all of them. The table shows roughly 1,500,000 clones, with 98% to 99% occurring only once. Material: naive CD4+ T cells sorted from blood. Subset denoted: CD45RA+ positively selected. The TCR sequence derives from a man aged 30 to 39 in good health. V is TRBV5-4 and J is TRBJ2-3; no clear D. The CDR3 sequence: CASRSMGTDTQYF. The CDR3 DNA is TGTGCCAGCAGGAGCATGGGCACAGATACGCAGTATTTT.